The 12 T cell receptor beta chains below come from one sample, sequenced in a study of blood T cell repertoires in COVID-19. The protocol was immunoSEQ multiplex PCR, while the TCRdb copy is restricted to in-frame clones and leaves out a portion. In the table there are nearly 200,000 clones, about 88% of which are singletons. The sample consisted of peripheral blood. The source is a woman in her 40s who had recovered from COVID-19.

This chain joins TRBV24-1 and TRBJ2-5, with 8 bases matching TRBD2. V trimming: 4 bases; J trimming: 2 bases; junction bases outside the gene matches: 11. From germline, CDR1 is KGHDR and CDR2 SFDVKD. The CDR3 runs to 17 residues. The CDR3 region is CATSEGREGTGQETQYF. The CDR3 DNA follows: TGTGCCACCAGTGAAGGCCGGGAGGGCACAGGGCAAGAGACCCAGTACTTC.

The rearrangement joins TRBV5-1 to TRBJ1-2; D possibly corresponds to TRBD1 (5 bases). The CDR3 has 17 amino acids. Trimming stripped 4 bases from V and 0 bases from J, with 19 bases between. Germline-derived CDR1 and CDR2 are SGHRS and YFSETQ. The CDR3 DNA reads as TGCGCCAGCAGCCCGGGCGGGACCCGGGGATCTAACTATGGCTACACCTTC. Translated: CASSPGGTRGSNYGYTF.

This clone was picked up a small number of times. The V gene is TRBV10-3, the J gene TRBJ1-1; 9 nucleotides align to TRBD1. The CDR3 consists of 14 residues. Trimming removed 4 bases from V and 4 bases from J; junction bases left unmatched: 4. Germline assignment: CDR1 ENHRY and CDR2 SYGVKD. The CDR3 loop reads CAISGTGVGTEAFF. The CDR3 region has the DNA TGTGCCATCAGTGGGACAGGGGTGGGCACTGAAGCTTTCTTT.

This chain connects TRBV30 to TRBJ1-1; TRBD1 matches 8 bases. The J segment lost 4 bases and the V segment lost 3 bases, leaving 13 bases of the junction unmatched. CDR1 GTSNPN and CDR2 SVGIG come from the germline V gene (reference sequence). The CDR3 totals 16 residues. The CDR3: CAWRAFTRGRSTEAFF. CDR3 coding DNA: TGTGCCTGGAGAGCTTTTACCAGGGGGCGCAGCACTGAAGCTTTCTTT.

The chain links TRBV11-2 to TRBJ2-1; TRBD2 matches at 12 bases. The CDR3 contains 19 residues. From germline, CDR1 is SGHAT and CDR2 FQNNGV. The junction had 14 bases not matched to a gene; V was cut back by 4 bases and J by 4 bases. In nucleotides, the CDR3 is TGTGCCAGCAGCTCCCCTCCCGGACTAGCGGGAAATAGGTACAATGAGCAGTTCTTC. Translated, it gives CASSSPPGLAGNRYNEQFF.

The chain employs TRBV28 and TRBJ1-5; D not resolved. Trimming removed 3 bases from V and 3 bases from J, with 9 bases in between. The germline V gene encodes CDR1 MDHEN and CDR2 SYDVKM. The CDR3 runs 14 residues. The CDR3 DNA is TGTGCCAGCAGTTTCGGCAGGCTCAATCAGCCCCAGCATTTT. Its translation is CASSFGRLNQPQHF.

This chain joins TRBV4-3 and TRBJ2-2, with D possibly TRBD2 on 7 matching bases. Germline V gene data show CDR1 as LGHNA and CDR2 as YSLEER. V was pared by 4 bases and J by 1 base, with 16 bases between. This CDR3 spans 17 amino acids. As DNA, the CDR3 is TGCGCCAGCAGCCGAAAAGGGGGGGTCTTGAACACCGGGGAGCTGTTTTTT. It specifies CASSRKGGVLNTGELFF.

The chain carries TRBV19 and TRBJ1-1, with 7 bases lining up with TRBD1. The CDR3 covers 14 residues. Germline lookup yields CDR1 LNHDA and CDR2 SQIVND (reference sequence). V was pared by 4 bases and J by 1 base, with 3 bases of the junction left unmatched. CDR3 sequence (DNA): TGTGCCAGTAGTAGCCGACAGGGGAACACTGAAGCTTTCTTT. Its protein product is CASSSRQGNTEAFF.

The chain joins TRBV7-2 to TRBJ1-6, with D possibly being TRBD1 (5 bases). Trimming cost V 5 bases and J 8 bases, with 10 bases left between them. Germline lookup yields CDR1 SGHTA and CDR2 FQGNSA. CDR3 size: 13 residues. The CDR3 DNA reads as TGTGCCAGCAGCCCTCAAGGGGATTCACCCCTCCACTTT. Its translation: CASSPQGDSPLHF.

This chain links TRBV19 with TRBJ1-2; tentatively, D is TRBD1 (6 bases). Germline loops: CDR1 LNHDA, CDR2 SQIVND (reference sequence). V was cut by 5 bases and J by 1 base, with 14 bases left in between. The CDR3 is 15 residues long. The CDR3 region has the DNA TGTGCCAGTAGTCCCCCGGGACAAGTTAACTATGGCTACACCTTC. Residues: CASSPPGQVNYGYTF.

This chain links TRBV4-2 with TRBJ1-6; TRBD1 is a possible D gene (6 bases). This CDR3 region has 16 residues. Looked up from germline, CDR1 is LGHNA and CDR2 is YNFKEQ. Between the trimmed V and J ends, which lost 2 bases and 6 bases, there was a span of 14 bases. CDR3 in DNA: TGTGCCAGCAGCCAACCAGGACAGAACCTTAATTCACCCCTCCACTTT. It is translated as CASSQPGQNLNSPLHF.

The chain has TRBV30 and TRBJ1-5; D uncertain. The CDR3 runs 14 residues. The V end lost 1 base, the J end lost 1 base, and 8 bases lay between the germline ends. Looked up from germline, CDR1 is GTSNPN and CDR2 is SVGIG (reference sequence). In nucleotides, the CDR3 is TGTGCCTGGAGTGGACAAATAAGCAATCAGCCCCAGCATTTT. Protein sequence: CAWSGQISNQPQHF.